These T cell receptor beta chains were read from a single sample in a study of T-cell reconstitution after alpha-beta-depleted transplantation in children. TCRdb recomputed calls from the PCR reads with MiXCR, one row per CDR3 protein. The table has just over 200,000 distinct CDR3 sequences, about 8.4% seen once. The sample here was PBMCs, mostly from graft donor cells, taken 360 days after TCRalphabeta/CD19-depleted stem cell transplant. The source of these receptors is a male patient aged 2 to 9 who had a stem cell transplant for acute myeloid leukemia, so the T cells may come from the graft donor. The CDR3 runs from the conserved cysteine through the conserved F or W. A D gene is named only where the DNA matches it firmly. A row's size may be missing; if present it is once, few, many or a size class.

CDR3aa: CASSLRAGIRYNEQFF; CDR3nt: TGTGCCAGCAGCCTCCGAGCGGGGATCAGGTACAATGAGCAGTTCTTC; abundance: few; d_gene: TRBD2; j_gene: TRBJ2-1; v_gene: TRBV7-2
CDR3aa: CASRLEDVHEAFF; CDR3nt: TGTGCCAGCAGATTGGAAGATGTTCATGAAGCTTTCTTT; abundance: .; d_gene: .; j_gene: TRBJ1-1; v_gene: TRBV7-9
CDR3aa: CAWSAGHTQYF; CDR3nt: TGTGCCTGGAGTGCAGGGCATACGCAGTATTTT; abundance: few; d_gene: .; j_gene: TRBJ2-3; v_gene: TRBV30
CDR3aa: CASSIQGRGTEAFF; CDR3nt: TGTGCCAGCAGTATACAGGGGAGGGGGACTGAAGCTTTCTTT; abundance: many; d_gene: TRBD1; j_gene: TRBJ1-1; v_gene: TRBV3-1
CDR3aa: CASSLTPGQGSRAAGDEQFF; CDR3nt: TGTGCCAGCAGCTTAACGCCGGGACAGGGGAGTCGAGCGGCCGGAGATGAGCAGTTCTTC; abundance: .; d_gene: TRBD1; j_gene: TRBJ2-1; v_gene: TRBV11-1
CDR3aa: CASRLTESADTQYF; CDR3nt: TGTGCCAGCAGGTTGACAGAGAGCGCAGATACGCAGTATTTT; abundance: .; d_gene: .; j_gene: TRBJ2-3; v_gene: TRBV21-1
CDR3aa: CASSSRAGGTSYEQYF; CDR3nt: TGTGCCAGCAGCTCTCGGGCGGGAGGGACTTCCTACGAGCAGTACTTC; abundance: once; d_gene: TRBD2; j_gene: TRBJ2-7; v_gene: TRBV7-6
CDR3aa: CASSSRTSGVTDTQYF; CDR3nt: TGTGCCAGCAGCTCCCGGACTAGCGGGGTCACAGATACGCAGTATTTT; abundance: .; d_gene: TRBD2; j_gene: TRBJ2-3; v_gene: TRBV7-9
CDR3aa: CASSVRADTEAFF; CDR3nt: TGTGCCAGCAGCGTGAGGGCGGACACTGAAGCTTTCTTT; abundance: .; d_gene: .; j_gene: TRBJ1-1; v_gene: TRBV12-3/TRBV12-4
CDR3aa: CATSREPQAGETQYF; CDR3nt: TGTGCCACCAGCAGAGAGCCCCAGGCCGGAGAGACCCAGTACTTC; abundance: .; d_gene: .; j_gene: TRBJ2-5; v_gene: TRBV15
CDR3aa: CASRLTVPDTQYF; CDR3nt: TGTGCCAGCCGCTTGACGGTACCAGATACGCAGTATTTT; abundance: many; d_gene: .; j_gene: TRBJ2-3; v_gene: TRBV7-2
CDR3aa: CASSLQGGRIQYF; CDR3nt: TGCGCCAGCAGCTTGCAAGGGGGCCGAATTCAGTACTTC; abundance: .; d_gene: TRBD1; j_gene: TRBJ2-4; v_gene: TRBV5-1